This is a list of T cell receptor beta chains from one sample in a study of blood T cell repertoires in COVID-19. Assay used: immunoSEQ multiplex PCR; TCRdb lists only in-frame clones, some missing. Of some 260,000 clones in the sample, approximately 82% are singletons; the top ten hold roughly 3.1%. Source material: peripheral blood. The origin of the receptors is a woman aged 18-29 years with acute or convalescent COVID-19. CDR3s include the opening cysteine and the closing phenylalanine or tryptophan. The order of the fields is CDR3 protein, CDR3 DNA, clone size, V gene, J gene, D gene, CDR3 length. D genes are given only for firm matches. Clone size is stated in some rows and not others, as once, few, many or a class when expanded.

CASSKQGAGELFF,TGTGCCAGCAGCAAGCAGGGTGCCGGGGAGCTGTTTTTT,NA,TRBV7-2,TRBJ2-2,NA,13
CASSLGGGHEQYF,TGTGCCAGCAGCTTAGGGGGAGGGCACGAGCAGTACTTC,NA,TRBV7-9,TRBJ2-7,TRBD2,13
CASSLTGASPLHF,TGTGCCAGCAGCTTAACAGGGGCTTCACCCCTCCACTTT,NA,TRBV13,TRBJ1-6,TRBD1,13
CASSPGVPLNSYEQYF,TGTGCCAGCAGTCCCGGGGTCCCACTTAACTCCTACGAGCAGTACTTC,NA,TRBV27,TRBJ2-7,NA,16
CASSETEGRKTQYF,TGCGCCAGCAGTGAAACCGAGGGAAGGAAGACCCAGTACTTC,NA,TRBV10-1,TRBJ2-5,NA,14
CASSWTGAYEQYF,TGTGCCAGCAGTTGGACAGGGGCCTACGAGCAGTACTTC,NA,TRBV6-2/TRBV6-3,TRBJ2-7,TRBD1,13
CASSLQGISSYEQYF,TGTGCCAGCAGCTTACAGGGAATAAGCTCCTACGAGCAGTACTTC,NA,TRBV6-5,TRBJ2-7,NA,15
CASSPSRGGEKLFF,TGTGCCAGCAGCCCCTCCAGGGGTGGAGAAAAACTGTTTTTT,NA,TRBV5-5,TRBJ1-4,NA,14
CASSLLAAESGAYEQYF,TGTGCCAGCAGCTTACTAGCGGCGGAGTCTGGGGCCTACGAGCAGTACTTC,NA,TRBV7-3,TRBJ2-7,TRBD2,17
CASSKVGATYEQYF,TGTGCCAGCAGCAAAGTTGGGGCTACCTACGAGCAGTACTTC,few,TRBV21-1,TRBJ2-7,NA,14
CAWSVLGTGGVYEQYF,TGTGCCTGGAGTGTACTTGGGACAGGGGGCGTTTACGAGCAGTACTTC,NA,TRBV30,TRBJ2-7,TRBD1,16
CASSLEGSSYNSPLHF,TGTGCCAGCAGCTTAGAAGGGAGCTCCTATAATTCACCCCTCCACTTT,NA,TRBV7-6,TRBJ1-6,NA,16
CAISDTGDPYNEQFF,TGTGCCATCAGTGACACAGGGGACCCCTACAATGAGCAGTTCTTC,NA,TRBV10-3,TRBJ2-1,TRBD1,15
CAISESAVGTSGSYEQYF,TGTGCCATCAGTGAGTCGGCCGTAGGAACTAGCGGGAGCTACGAGCAGTACTTC,NA,TRBV10-3,TRBJ2-7,TRBD2,18
CASSPSLRPPGVSYNEQFF,TGTGCCAGCAGTCCCTCCCTCCGCCCTCCAGGGGTCTCCTACAATGAGCAGTTCTTC,NA,TRBV27,TRBJ2-1,NA,19
CASSPTGSHNQPQHF,TGTGCCAGCAGCCCCACAGGGTCCCACAATCAGCCCCAGCATTTT,NA,TRBV5-5,TRBJ1-5,NA,15
CASAGWRERNEQFF,TGTGCCAGCGCGGGGTGGCGGGAGAGGAATGAGCAGTTCTTC,NA,TRBV7-8,TRBJ2-1,TRBD2,14
CAISEPGDPTGELFF,TGTGCCATCAGTGAGCCAGGGGACCCCACCGGGGAGCTGTTTTTT,NA,TRBV10-3,TRBJ2-2,NA,15
CASSERTGGEEQYF,TGCGCCAGCAGTGAGCGGACAGGGGGCGAAGAGCAGTACTTC,NA,TRBV10-1,TRBJ2-7,TRBD1,14
CSASGGSQSYEQYF,TGCAGTGCTAGTGGCGGGAGTCAATCCTACGAGCAGTACTTC,few,TRBV20-1,TRBJ2-7,TRBD2,14
CASSLGGLRTDTQYF,TGTGCCAGCAGCTTAGGAGGGCTGCGCACAGATACGCAGTATTTT,NA,TRBV7-2,TRBJ2-3,NA,15
CASSLRGGETQYF,TGTGCCAGCAGCCTCCGCGGGGGGGAGACCCAGTACTTC,NA,TRBV6-6,TRBJ2-5,TRBD2,13
CASSPGGGTYEQYF,TGCGCCAGCAGCCCAGGGGGCGGGACCTACGAGCAGTACTTC,NA,TRBV4-3,TRBJ2-7,TRBD1,14
CASSQAGRAHEQYF,TGTGCCAGCAGCCAAGCGGGCAGGGCGCACGAGCAGTACTTC,NA,TRBV3-1/TRBV3-2,TRBJ2-7,NA,14
CASSFGTGNTSPLHF,TGTGCCAGCAGTTTCGGGACAGGGAACACTTCACCCCTCCACTTT,NA,TRBV7-6,TRBJ1-6,TRBD1,15
CASSLVTAGQETQYF,TGTGCCAGCAGCTTAGTCACAGCGGGCCAAGAGACCCAGTACTTC,NA,TRBV5-6,TRBJ2-5,NA,15
CASLDRGDGKLFF,TGTGCCAGCCTAGACAGGGGGGACGGAAAACTGTTTTTT,NA,TRBV28,TRBJ1-4,TRBD1,13
CASSEWGSQYEQYF,TGTGCCAGCAGTGAGTGGGGCAGCCAATACGAGCAGTACTTC,NA,TRBV6-1,TRBJ2-7,NA,14
CASSQRTGGETQYF,TGTGCCAGCAGCCAACGGACAGGCGGGGAGACCCAGTACTTC,NA,TRBV27,TRBJ2-5,TRBD1,14
CASSPHRGPLYEQYF,TGTGCCAGTAGTCCTCACAGGGGCCCCCTCTACGAGCAGTACTTC,NA,TRBV19,TRBJ2-7,TRBD1,15
CSVRQETQYF,TGCAGCGTGCGACAAGAGACCCAGTACTTC,NA,TRBV29-1,TRBJ2-5,NA,10
CASSHWDSRTYEQYF,TGTGCCAGCAGCCACTGGGACTCACGAACCTACGAGCAGTACTTC,NA,TRBV7-2,TRBJ2-7,NA,15
CAWIRQLNTDTQYF,TGTGCCTGGATACGACAGCTCAACACAGATACGCAGTATTTT,NA,TRBV30,TRBJ2-3,NA,14
CASSLPRQGSYNEQFF,TGTGCCAGCAGTTTACCTAGACAGGGGTCGTACAATGAGCAGTTCTTC,NA,TRBV28,TRBJ2-1,TRBD1,16
CASSDTQARKLFF,TGTGCCAGCAGTGATACCCAAGCGCGAAAACTGTTTTTT,NA,TRBV6-1,TRBJ1-4,NA,13
CATSEHRILAGGIDTGELFF,TGTGCCACCAGTGAGCATCGGATACTAGCGGGAGGGATCGACACCGGGGAGCTGTTTTTT,NA,TRBV24-1,TRBJ2-2,TRBD2,20
CASSSGLAGVGDTQYF,TGTGCCAGCAGTTCGGGACTAGCGGGAGTTGGAGATACGCAGTATTTT,once,TRBV27,TRBJ2-3,TRBD2,16
CASSLGTSGRGNNEQFF,TGTGCCAGCAGCTTAGGTACTAGCGGGAGGGGGAACAATGAGCAGTTCTTC,NA,TRBV11-3,TRBJ2-1,TRBD2,17
CASSPTSGAPGVEQFF,TGTGCCAGCTCCCCGACTAGCGGGGCGCCAGGCGTTGAGCAGTTCTTC,NA,TRBV18,TRBJ2-1,TRBD2,16